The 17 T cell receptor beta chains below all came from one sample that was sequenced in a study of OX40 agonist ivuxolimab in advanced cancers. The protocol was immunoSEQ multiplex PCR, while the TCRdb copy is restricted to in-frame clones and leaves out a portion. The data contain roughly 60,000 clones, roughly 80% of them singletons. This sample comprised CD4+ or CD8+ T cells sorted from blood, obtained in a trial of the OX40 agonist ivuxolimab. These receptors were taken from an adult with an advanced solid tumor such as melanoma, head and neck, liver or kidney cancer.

CDR3 loop: CASYRGSGRAYTGELFF. The CDR3 region has the DNA TGTGCCAGCTACCGTGGTAGCGGGAGGGCCTACACCGGGGAGCTGTTTTTT. The genes are TRBV7-9 and TRBJ2-2; 11 bases line up with TRBD2. V gave up 8 bases and J gave up 3 bases; unmatched junction bases: 11. Germline V lookup: CDR1 SEHNR, CDR2 FQNEAQ (reference sequence). This CDR3 has 17 amino acids.

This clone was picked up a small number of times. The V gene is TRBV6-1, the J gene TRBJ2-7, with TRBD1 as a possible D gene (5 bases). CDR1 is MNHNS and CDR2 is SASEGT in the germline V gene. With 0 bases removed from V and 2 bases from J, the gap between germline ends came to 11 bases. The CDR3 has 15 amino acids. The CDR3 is CASSEAGQGPYEQYF. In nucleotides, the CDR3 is TGTGCCAGCAGTGAAGCTGGACAAGGGCCCTACGAGCAGTACTTC.

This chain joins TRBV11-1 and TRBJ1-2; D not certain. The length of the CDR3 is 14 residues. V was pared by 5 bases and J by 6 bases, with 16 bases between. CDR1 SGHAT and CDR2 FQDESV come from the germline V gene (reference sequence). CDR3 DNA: TGTGCCAGCAGCCCCGGGCCGCGTAGGAATGGCTACACCTTC. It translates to CASSPGPRRNGYTF.

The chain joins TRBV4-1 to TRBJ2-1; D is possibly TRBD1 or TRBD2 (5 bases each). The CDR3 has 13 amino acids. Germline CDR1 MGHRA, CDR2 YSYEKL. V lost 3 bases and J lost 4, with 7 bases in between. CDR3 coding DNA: TGCGCCAGCAGCCACAGGGAGTACAATGAGCAGTTCTTC. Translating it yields CASSHREYNEQFF.

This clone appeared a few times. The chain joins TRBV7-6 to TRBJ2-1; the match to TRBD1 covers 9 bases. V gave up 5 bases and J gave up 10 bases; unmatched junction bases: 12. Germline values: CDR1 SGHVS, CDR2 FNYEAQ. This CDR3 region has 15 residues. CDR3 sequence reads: CASSPGQGLGQEQFF. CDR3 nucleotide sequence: TGTGCCAGCAGCCCCGGACAGGGGTTAGGTCAGGAGCAGTTCTTC.

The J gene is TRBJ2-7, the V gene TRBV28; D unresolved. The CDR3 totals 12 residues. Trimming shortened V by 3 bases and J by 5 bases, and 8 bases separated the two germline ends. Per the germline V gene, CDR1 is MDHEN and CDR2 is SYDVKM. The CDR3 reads CASSFLIHEQYF. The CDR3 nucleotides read TGTGCCAGCAGTTTTCTGATCCACGAGCAGTACTTC. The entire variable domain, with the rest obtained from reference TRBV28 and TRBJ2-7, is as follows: DVKVTQSSRYLVKRTGEKVFLECVQDMDHENMFWYRQDPGLGLRLIYFSYDVKMKEKGDIPEGYSVSREKKERFSLILESASTNQTSMYLCASSFLIHEQYFGPGTRLTVT.

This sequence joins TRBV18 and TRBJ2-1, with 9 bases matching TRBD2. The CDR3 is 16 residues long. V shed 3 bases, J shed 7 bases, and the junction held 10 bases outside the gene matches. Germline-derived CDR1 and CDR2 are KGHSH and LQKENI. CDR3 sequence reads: CASSPLSGSKWNEQFF. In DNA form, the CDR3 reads TGTGCCAGCTCACCCCTTAGCGGGAGTAAGTGGAATGAGCAGTTCTTC.

In DNA, the CDR3 is TGTGCCAGCAGCTTCGGCGGATCCTACGAGCAGTACTTC. This sequence encodes CASSFGGSYEQYF. V and J are TRBV5-8 and TRBJ2-7; no firm D call. Germline loops: CDR1 SGHTS, CDR2 YDEGEE. This CDR3 contains 13 residues. V lost 2 bases, J lost 1 base, and 7 bases lay in between.

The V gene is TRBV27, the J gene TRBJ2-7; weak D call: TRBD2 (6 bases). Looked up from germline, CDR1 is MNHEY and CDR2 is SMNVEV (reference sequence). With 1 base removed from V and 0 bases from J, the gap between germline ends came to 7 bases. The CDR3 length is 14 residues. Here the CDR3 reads CASSLLGGSYEQYF. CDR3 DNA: TGTGCCAGCAGTTTATTGGGGGGCTCCTACGAGCAGTACTTC.

The CDR3 coding sequence is TGTGCCATCAGGAGACAGGGAGTCGCCTACGAGCAGTACTTC. This sequence encodes CAIRRQGVAYEQYF. The chain links TRBV10-3 to TRBJ2-7, with TRBD1 identical over 7 bases. Germline lookup yields CDR1 ENHRY and CDR2 SYGVKD. The CDR3 runs 14 residues. The V gene end was trimmed by 6 bases and the J gene end by 2 bases; junction bases not matched to a gene: 7.

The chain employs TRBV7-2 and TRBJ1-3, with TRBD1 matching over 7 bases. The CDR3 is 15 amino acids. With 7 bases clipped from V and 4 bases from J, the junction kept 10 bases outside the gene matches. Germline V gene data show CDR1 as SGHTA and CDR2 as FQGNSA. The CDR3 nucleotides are TGTGCCAGCAACAAAGGGACAGACGAAGGAAACACCATATATTTT. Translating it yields CASNKGTDEGNTIYF.

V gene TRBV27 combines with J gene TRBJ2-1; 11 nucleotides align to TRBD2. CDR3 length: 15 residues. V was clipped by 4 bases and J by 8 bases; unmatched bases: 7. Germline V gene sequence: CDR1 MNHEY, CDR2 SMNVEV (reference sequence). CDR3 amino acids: CASSSSGRWWDEQFF. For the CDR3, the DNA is TGTGCCAGCAGTTCTAGCGGGAGGTGGTGGGATGAGCAGTTCTTC.

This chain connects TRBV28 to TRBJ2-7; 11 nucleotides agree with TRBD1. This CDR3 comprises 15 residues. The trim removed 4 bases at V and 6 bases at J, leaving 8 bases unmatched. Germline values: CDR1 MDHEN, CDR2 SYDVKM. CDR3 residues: CASSSSGTGGSEQYF. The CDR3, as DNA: TGTGCCAGCAGTTCCTCCGGGACAGGGGGATCCGAGCAGTACTTC. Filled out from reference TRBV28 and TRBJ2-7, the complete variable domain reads DVKVTQSSRYLVKRTGEKVFLECVQDMDHENMFWYRQDPGLGLRLIYFSYDVKMKEKGDIPEGYSVSREKKERFSLILESASTNQTSMYLCASSSSGTGGSEQYFGPGTRLTVT.

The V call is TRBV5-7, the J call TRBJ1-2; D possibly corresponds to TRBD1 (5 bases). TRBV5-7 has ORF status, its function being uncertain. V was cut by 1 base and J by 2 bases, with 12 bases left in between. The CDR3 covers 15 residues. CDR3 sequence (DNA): TGTGCCAGCAGCTTGTTCGAAACAGGCAACTATGGCTACACCTTC. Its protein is CASSLFETGNYGYTF.

CDR3 protein: CASSPPSALGRSYEQYF. For the CDR3, the DNA is TGTGCCAGCTCACCACCTTCCGCACTAGGAAGAAGCTACGAGCAGTACTTC. V usage is TRBV18 and J usage is TRBJ2-7; D is possibly TRBD2 (5 bases). This CDR3 spans 17 amino acids. Germline V lookup: CDR1 KGHSH, CDR2 LQKENI. The V end was cut by 0 bases, the J end by 3 bases, with 18 bases between.

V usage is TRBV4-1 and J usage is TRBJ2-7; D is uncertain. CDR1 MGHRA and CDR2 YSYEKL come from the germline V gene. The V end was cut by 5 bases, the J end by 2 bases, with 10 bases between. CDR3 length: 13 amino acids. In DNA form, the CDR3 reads TGCGCCAGCAGCTCCGCCGCGGCCTACGAGCAGTACTTC. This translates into CASSSAAAYEQYF.

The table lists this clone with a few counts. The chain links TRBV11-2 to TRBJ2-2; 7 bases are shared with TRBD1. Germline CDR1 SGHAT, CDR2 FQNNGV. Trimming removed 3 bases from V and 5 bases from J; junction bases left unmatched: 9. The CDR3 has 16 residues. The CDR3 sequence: CASSFFPTGITGELFF. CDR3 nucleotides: TGTGCCAGCAGCTTCTTTCCGACAGGGATTACCGGGGAGCTGTTTTTT. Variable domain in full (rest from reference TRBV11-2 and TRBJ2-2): EAGVAQSPRYKIIEKRQSVAFWCNPISGHATLYWYQQILGQGPKLLIQFQNNGVVDDSQLPKDRFSAERLKGVDSTLKIQPAKLEDSAVYLCASSFFPTGITGELFFGEGSRLTVL.